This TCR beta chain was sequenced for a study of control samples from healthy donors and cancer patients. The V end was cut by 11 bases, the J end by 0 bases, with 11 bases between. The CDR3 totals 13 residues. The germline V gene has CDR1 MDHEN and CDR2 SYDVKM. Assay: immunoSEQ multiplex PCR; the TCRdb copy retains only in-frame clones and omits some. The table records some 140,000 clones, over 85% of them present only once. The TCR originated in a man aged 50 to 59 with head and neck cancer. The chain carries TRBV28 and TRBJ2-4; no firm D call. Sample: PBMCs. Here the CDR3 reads CAARPGAKNIQYF. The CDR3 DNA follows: TGTGCCGCCCGGCCCGGAGCCAAAAACATTCAGTACTTC. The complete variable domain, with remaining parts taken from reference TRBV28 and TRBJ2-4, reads DVKVTQSSRYLVKRTGEKVFLECVQDMDHENMFWYRQDPGLGLRLIYFSYDVKMKEKGDIPEGYSVSREKKERFSLILESASTNQTSMYLCAARPGAKNIQYFGAGTRLSVL.